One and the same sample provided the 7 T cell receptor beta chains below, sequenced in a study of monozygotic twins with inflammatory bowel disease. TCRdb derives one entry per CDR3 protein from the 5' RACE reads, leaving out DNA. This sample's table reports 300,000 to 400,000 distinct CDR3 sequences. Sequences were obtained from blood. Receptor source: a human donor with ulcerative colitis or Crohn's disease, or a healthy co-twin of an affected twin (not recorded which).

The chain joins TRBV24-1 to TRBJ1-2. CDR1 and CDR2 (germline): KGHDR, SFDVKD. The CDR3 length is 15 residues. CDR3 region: CATSDPTGPQAGYTF.

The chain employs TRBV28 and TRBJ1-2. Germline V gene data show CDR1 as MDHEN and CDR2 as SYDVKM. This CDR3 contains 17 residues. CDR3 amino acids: CASSFLKFKSGSWGYTF.

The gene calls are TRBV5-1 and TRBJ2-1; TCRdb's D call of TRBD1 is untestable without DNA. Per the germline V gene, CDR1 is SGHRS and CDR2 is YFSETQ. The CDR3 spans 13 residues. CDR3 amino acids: CASSFLTQGEQFF. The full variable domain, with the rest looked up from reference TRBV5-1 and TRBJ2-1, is KAGVTQTPRYLIKTRGQQVTLSCSPISGHRSVSWYQQTPGQGLQFLFEYFSETQRNKGNFPGRFSGRQFSNSRSEMNVSTLELGDSALYLCASSFLTQGEQFFGPGTRLTVL.

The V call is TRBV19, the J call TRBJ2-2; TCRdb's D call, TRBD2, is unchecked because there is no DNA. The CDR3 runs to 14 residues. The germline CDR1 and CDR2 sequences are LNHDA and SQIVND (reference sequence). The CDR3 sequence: CATSERLHTGELVF.

The CDR3 here is CASSVGASGDYEQYF. The chain uses TRBV9 and TRBJ2-7; TCRdb reports TRBD2, a call that lacks DNA to check it against. The CDR3 runs 15 residues. Germline V gene lookup returns CDR1 SGDLS and CDR2 YYNGEE.

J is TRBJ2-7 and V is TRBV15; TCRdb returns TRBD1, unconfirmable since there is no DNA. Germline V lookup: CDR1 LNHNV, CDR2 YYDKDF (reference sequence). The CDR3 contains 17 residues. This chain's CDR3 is CATSRDPGGTAGAEQYF.

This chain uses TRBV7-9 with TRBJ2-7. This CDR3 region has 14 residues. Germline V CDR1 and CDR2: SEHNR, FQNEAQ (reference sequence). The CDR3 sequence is CASSLAGRTYEQYF.